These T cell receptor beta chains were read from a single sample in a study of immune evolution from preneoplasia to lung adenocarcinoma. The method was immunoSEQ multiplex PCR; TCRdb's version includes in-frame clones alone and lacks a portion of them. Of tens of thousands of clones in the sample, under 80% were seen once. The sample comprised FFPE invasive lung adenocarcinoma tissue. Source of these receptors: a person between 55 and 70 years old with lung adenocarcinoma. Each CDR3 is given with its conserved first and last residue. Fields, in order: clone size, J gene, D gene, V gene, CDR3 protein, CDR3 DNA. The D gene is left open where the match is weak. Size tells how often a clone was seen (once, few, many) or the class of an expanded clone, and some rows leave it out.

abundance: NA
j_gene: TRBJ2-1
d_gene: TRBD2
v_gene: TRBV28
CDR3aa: CASSGPGLGRNEQFF
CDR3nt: TGTGCCAGCAGTGGTCCGGGACTAGGTAGGAATGAGCAGTTCTTC

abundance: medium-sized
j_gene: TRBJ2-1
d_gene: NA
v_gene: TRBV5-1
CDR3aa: CASSSGNNEQFF
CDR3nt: TGCGCCAGCAGCTCGGGAAACAATGAGCAGTTCTTC

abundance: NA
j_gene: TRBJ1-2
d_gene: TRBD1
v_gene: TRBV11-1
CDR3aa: CASSFGTGGLYGYTF
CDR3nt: TGTGCCAGCAGCTTCGGGACAGGGGGCCTCTATGGCTACACCTTC

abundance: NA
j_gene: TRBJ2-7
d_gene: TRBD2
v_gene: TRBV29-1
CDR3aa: CSVRPGTTTSYEQYF
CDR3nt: TGCAGCGTCAGACCCGGGACTACTACATCCTACGAGCAGTACTTC

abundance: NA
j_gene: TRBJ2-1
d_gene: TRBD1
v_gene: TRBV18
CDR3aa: CASSRTGDSYNEQFF
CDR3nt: TGTGCCAGCTCACGGACAGGGGATTCTTACAATGAGCAGTTCTTC

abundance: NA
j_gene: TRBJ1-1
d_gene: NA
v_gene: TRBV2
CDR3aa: CASSADTNTEAFF
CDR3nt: TGTGCCAGCAGCGCCGACACGAACACTGAAGCTTTCTTT

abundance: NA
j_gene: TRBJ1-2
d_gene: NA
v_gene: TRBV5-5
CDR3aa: CASSLRLTGSDYGYTF
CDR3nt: TGTGCCAGCAGCTTGCGGCTTACCGGGTCCGACTATGGCTACACCTTC

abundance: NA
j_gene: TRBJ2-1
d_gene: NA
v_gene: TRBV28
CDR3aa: CASSSWKAGTYNEQFF
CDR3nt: TGTGCCAGCAGTTCCTGGAAGGCGGGCACATACAATGAGCAGTTCTTC

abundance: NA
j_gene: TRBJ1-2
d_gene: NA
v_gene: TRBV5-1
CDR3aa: CASSLGAYGYTF
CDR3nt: TGCGCCAGCAGCTTGGGGGCCTATGGCTACACCTTC

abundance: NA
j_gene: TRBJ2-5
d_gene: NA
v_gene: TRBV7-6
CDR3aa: CASSLVPDQETQYF
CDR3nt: TGTGCCAGCAGCTTAGTGCCCGACCAAGAGACCCAGTACTTC

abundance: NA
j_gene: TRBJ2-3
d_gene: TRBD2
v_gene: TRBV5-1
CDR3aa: CASSLGTSGTTDTQYF
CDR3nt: TGCGCCAGCAGCTTGGGGACTAGCGGGACCACAGATACGCAGTATTTT

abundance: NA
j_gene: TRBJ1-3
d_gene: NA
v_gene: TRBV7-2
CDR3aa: CASSWGMSGNTIYF
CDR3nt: TGTGCCAGCAGCTGGGGGATGTCTGGAAACACCATATATTTT

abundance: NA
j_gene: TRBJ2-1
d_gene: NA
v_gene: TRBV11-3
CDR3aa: CASSDRGLSYNEQFF
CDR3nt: TGTGCCAGCAGCGATCGGGGCCTCTCCTACAATGAGCAGTTCTTC

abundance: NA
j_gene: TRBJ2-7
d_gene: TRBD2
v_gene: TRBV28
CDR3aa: CASSRGTSLNIPYEQYF
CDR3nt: TGTGCCAGCAGTCGCGGGACTAGCCTAAACATACCTTACGAGCAGTACTTC

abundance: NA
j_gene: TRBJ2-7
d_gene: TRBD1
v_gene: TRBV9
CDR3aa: CASSVGDSSYEQYF
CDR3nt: TGTGCCAGCAGCGTAGGGGACAGTTCCTACGAGCAGTACTTC

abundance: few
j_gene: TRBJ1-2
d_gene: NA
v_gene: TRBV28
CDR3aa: CASSSGNTNYGYTF
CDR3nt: TGTGCCAGCAGTAGCGGAAATACTAACTATGGCTACACCTTC

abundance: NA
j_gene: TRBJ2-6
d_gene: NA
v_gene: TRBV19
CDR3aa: CASSMLGAGPWTNVLTF
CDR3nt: TGTGCCAGTAGTATGTTGGGGGCTGGGCCATGGACCAACGTCCTGACTTTC

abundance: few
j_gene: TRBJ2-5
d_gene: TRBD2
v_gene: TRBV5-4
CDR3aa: CASSPSGEETQYF
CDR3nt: TGTGCCAGCAGCCCGAGCGGGGAAGAGACCCAGTACTTC